Each of the 12 T cell receptor beta chains below was sequenced from the same sample in a study of shared clonotypes between healthy human individuals. Libraries were prepared by immunoSEQ multiplex PCR; TCRdb keeps only in-frame clonotypes and omits some of them. This sample has 950,000 to 1,100,000 clones, with 75% to 85% found just once. The material sequenced was memory CD4+ T cells from PBMCs. This sample's subset: CD45RA-negative fraction. These receptors all stem from a man in his late teens or twenties in good health. Some clones in this sample may be carry-over from other donors' samples.

This clone was seen once. V is TRBV28 and J is TRBJ1-6, with D possibly being TRBD1 (5 bases). The CDR3 spans 14 residues. Looked up from germline, CDR1 is MDHEN and CDR2 is SYDVKM. V was clipped by 6 bases and J by 10 bases, with 16 bases between them. The CDR3: CASSPGTEGSPLHF. The CDR3 region has the DNA TGTGCCAGCAGCCCCGGGACGGAGGGGTCACCCCTCCACTTT.

V and J are TRBV27 and TRBJ1-6, with 7 positions matching TRBD1. V lost 4 bases, J lost 7 bases, and 4 bases stayed unmatched. CDR1 and CDR2 from the germline V gene are MNHEY and SMNVEV (reference sequence). This CDR3 has 14 amino acids. CDR3: CASSSTGQNSPLHF. The CDR3 DNA reads TGTGCCAGCAGTTCAACGGGACAGAATTCACCCCTCCACTTT.

The gene calls are TRBV10-3 and TRBJ2-7; no firm D call. The CDR3 length is 11 residues. Germline V lookup: CDR1 ENHRY, CDR2 SYGVKD. V dropped 3 bases and J dropped 6 bases, with 6 bases sitting between them. CDR3 sequence (DNA): TGTGCCATCAGTGAAGGCCGCGAGCAGTACTTC. Translated: CAISEGREQYF.

This chain joins TRBV7-8 and TRBJ2-5; D is unclear. Per germline, CDR1 SGHVS and CDR2 FQNEAQ. The V end was cut by 5 bases, the J end by 1 base, with 11 bases between. The CDR3 totals 14 residues. This CDR3 reads CASSINSVQETQYF. CDR3 DNA: TGTGCCAGCAGCATCAACAGTGTCCAAGAGACCCAGTACTTC.

CDR3 nucleotides: TGTGCCTGGAACCGCGGTGGCACAGATACGCAGTATTTT. Residues: CAWNRGGTDTQYF. The rearrangement links TRBV30 to TRBJ2-3; no firm D call. Germline V CDR1 and CDR2: GTSNPN, SVGIG (reference sequence). V shed 4 bases and J shed 1 base, with 9 bases lying between them. CDR3 length: 13 residues.

This clone was detected a few times. The chain carries TRBV2 and TRBJ2-2, with D perhaps TRBD1 (6 bases). The CDR3 is 15 residues long. V was trimmed by 3 bases and J by 1 base, leaving 9 bases between them. Germline-derived CDR1 and CDR2 are SNHLY and FYNNEI. The DNA for the CDR3 is TGTGCCAGCAGTGACCCGACAGGGAACACCGGGGAGCTGTTTTTT. It yields the protein CASSDPTGNTGELFF.

The count of this clone is one. This rearrangement joins TRBV28 to TRBJ1-2, with TRBD1 matching 10 bases. The V and J ends lost 6 bases and 8 bases, in that order; junction bases with no gene match: 9. The length of the CDR3 is 14 residues. Germline assignment: CDR1 MDHEN and CDR2 SYDVKM. The CDR3 DNA reads TGTGCCAGCAGGCAGACAGGGGGCGCAGAGGGCTACACCTTC. It specifies CASRQTGGAEGYTF.

The chain links TRBV7-3 to TRBJ2-6; D remains unclear. CDR3 size: 12 residues. Trimming stripped 8 bases from V and 4 bases from J, with 6 bases between. Germline V gene data show CDR1 as SGHTA and CDR2 as FQGTGA. The CDR3 sequence is CASGWGANVLTF. The CDR3 DNA reads as TGTGCCAGCGGCTGGGGGGCCAACGTCCTGACTTTC.

V gene TRBV2 combines with J gene TRBJ2-1; TRBD2 matches 10 bases. Germline CDR1 reads SNHLY; CDR2 reads FYNNEI. This CDR3 region has 15 residues. V was pared by 1 base and J by 6 bases, with 3 bases of the junction left unmatched. In DNA, the CDR3 is TGTGCCAGCAGTGAAGAACTAGCGGGAAGCAATGAGCAGTTCTTC. It specifies CASSEELAGSNEQFF.

This clone was observed a handful of times. The rearrangement links TRBV7-2 to TRBJ2-7, with 11 positions matching TRBD2. The CDR3 has 15 residues. Trimming removed 5 bases from V and 6 bases from J; junction bases left unmatched: 9. Per germline, CDR1 SGHTA and CDR2 FQGNSA. In DNA form, the CDR3 reads TGTGCCAGCAGCCTCACCCCCCTAGCGGGAGGCGAGCAGTACTTC. Translated, it gives CASSLTPLAGGEQYF.

This clone was observed a few times. J is TRBJ1-2 and V is TRBV28; D might be TRBD1 (6 bases). CDR1 is MDHEN and CDR2 is SYDVKM in the germline V gene. Trimming took 7 bases from V and 4 from J, leaving 16 bases between them. The CDR3 has 14 residues. CDR3 amino acids: CASIPGGRAYGYTF. CDR3 nucleotide sequence: TGTGCCAGCATCCCCGGGGGCAGGGCCTATGGCTACACCTTC.

The chain has TRBV15 and TRBJ1-1, with a tentative D call TRBD1 (6 bases). The V and J ends lost 1 base and 5 bases respectively, with 14 bases between them. In germline, CDR1 is LNHNV, CDR2 YYDKDF (reference sequence). This CDR3 spans 15 amino acids. DNA of the CDR3: TGTGCCACCAGCAGAGCTGGGGCAGGGGAGACTGAAGCTTTCTTT. Its translation: CATSRAGAGETEAFF.